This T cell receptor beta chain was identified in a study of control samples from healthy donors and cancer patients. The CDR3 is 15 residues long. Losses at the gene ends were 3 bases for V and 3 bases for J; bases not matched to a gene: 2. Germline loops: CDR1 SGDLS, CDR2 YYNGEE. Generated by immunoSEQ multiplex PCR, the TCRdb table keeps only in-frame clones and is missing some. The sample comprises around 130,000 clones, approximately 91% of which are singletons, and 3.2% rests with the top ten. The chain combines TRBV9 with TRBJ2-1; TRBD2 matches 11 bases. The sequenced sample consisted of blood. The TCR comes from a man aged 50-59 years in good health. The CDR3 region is CASSALAGGYNEQFF. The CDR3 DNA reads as TGTGCCAGCAGCGCTCTAGCGGGGGGCTACAATGAGCAGTTCTTC.